These 6 T cell receptor beta chains came from one sample sequenced in a study of control samples from healthy donors and cancer patients. Profiling relied on immunoSEQ multiplex PCR, and the TCRdb table lists in-frame clones only, not all of them. The data hold about 100,000 clones, with 85% to 90% observed a single time. The material sequenced was blood. These receptors were obtained from a man younger than 40 in good health.

This clone has just one count. The chain is built from TRBV3-1 (or the pseudogene TRBV3-2) and TRBJ2-1; 7 nucleotides match TRBD1. CDR3 size: 18 residues. The V segment lost 1 base and the J segment 0 bases; nucleotides outside the gene matches: 9. In germline, CDR1 is LGHDT, CDR2 YNNKEL (reference sequence). CDR3 in DNA: TGTGCCAGCAGCCAAGCTAACAGGGGTATGAGCTCCTACAATGAGCAGTTCTTC. Encoded protein: CASSQANRGMSSYNEQFF.

This clone was seen just once. The chain employs TRBV5-1 and TRBJ1-6; D unclear. Trimming stripped 2 bases from V and 7 bases from J, with 7 bases between. The CDR3 spans 13 residues. CDR1 SGHRS and CDR2 YFSETQ come from the germline V gene. CDR3 protein: CASSLITNSPLHF. The CDR3 DNA reads TGCGCCAGCAGCTTAATAACGAATTCACCCCTCCACTTT. Based on the CDR3 plus reference TRBV5-1 and TRBJ1-6, the full variable domain is KAGVTQTPRYLIKTRGQQVTLSCSPISGHRSVSWYQQTPGQGLQFLFEYFSETQRNKGNFPGRFSGRQFSNSRSEMNVSTLELGDSALYLCASSLITNSPLHFGNGTRLTVT.

The chain has TRBV7-9 and TRBJ2-7, with TRBD1 matching 9 bases. Germline CDR1 is SEHNR and CDR2 is FQNEAQ (reference sequence). Trimming cost V 6 bases and J 4 bases; bases outside gene matches: 10. The CDR3 is made up of 15 amino acids. DNA of the CDR3: TGTGCCAGCAGACACCACCGGGACAGGGTTTACGAGCAGTACTTC. Amino acid sequence: CASRHHRDRVYEQYF.

Turning to this clone: Compared with germline, one end of the junction differs, possibly owing to a read error. This rearrangement joins TRBV6-1 to TRBJ2-1; TRBD2 might be the D (5 bases). This CDR3 is 14 amino acids long. Germline lookup yields CDR1 MNHNS and CDR2 SASEGT. CDR3 sequence (DNA): TGTGCCAGCAGTGAAGACGGATTCCGACGGGGAATTCTCTTC. Its translation is CASSEDGFRRGILF.

This chain connects TRBV19 to TRBJ2-6; weak D call: TRBD2 (5 bases). CDR3 length: 20 residues. In germline, CDR1 is LNHDA, CDR2 SQIVND (reference sequence). Trimming shortened V by 0 bases and J by 1 base, and 19 bases separated the two germline ends. The CDR3 region is CASSIDPPRGTRSGANVLTF. CDR3 nucleotides: TGTGCCAGTAGTATAGACCCCCCCCGGGGTACAAGGTCTGGGGCCAACGTCCTGACTTTC.

The chain recombines TRBV27 with TRBJ2-7; TRBD2 matches 7 bases. This CDR3 contains 16 residues. V lost 4 bases, J lost 7 bases, and 16 bases stayed unmatched. Germline-derived CDR1 and CDR2 are MNHEY and SMNVEV (reference sequence). CDR3 nucleotide sequence: TGTGCCAGCAGTTCCCGGGAGGCCCTTTACACGATTGAGCAGTACTTC. Translating gives CASSSREALYTIEQYF.